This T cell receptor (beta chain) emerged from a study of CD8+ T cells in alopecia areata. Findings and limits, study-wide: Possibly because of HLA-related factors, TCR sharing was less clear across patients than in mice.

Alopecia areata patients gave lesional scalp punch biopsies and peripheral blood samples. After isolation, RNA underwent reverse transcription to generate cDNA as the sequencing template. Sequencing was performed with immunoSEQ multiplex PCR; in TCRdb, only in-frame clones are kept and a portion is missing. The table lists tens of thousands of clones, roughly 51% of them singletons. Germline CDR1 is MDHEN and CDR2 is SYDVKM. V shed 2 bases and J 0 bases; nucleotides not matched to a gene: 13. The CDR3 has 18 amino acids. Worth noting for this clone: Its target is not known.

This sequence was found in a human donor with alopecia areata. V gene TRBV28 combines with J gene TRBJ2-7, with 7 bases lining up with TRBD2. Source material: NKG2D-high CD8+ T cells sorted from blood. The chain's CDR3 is CASSLASGGPVSSYEQYF. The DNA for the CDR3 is TGTGCCAGCAGTTTAGCCTCGGGGGGACCCGTTAGCTCCTACGAGCAGTACTTC.